These T cell receptor beta chains were read from a single sample in a study of long-term antiretroviral therapy in people with HIV. Profiled with immunoSEQ multiplex PCR; TCRdb holds only in-frame clones, not every one. The sample comprises 25,000 to 30,000 clones, about four fifths of which are singletons, and roughly 6.7% rests with the top ten. The material sequenced was unsorted PBMCs, taken 0.4 years after starting antiretroviral therapy. Source of these receptors: a man aged 18 to 29 with HIV. CDR3s include the opening cysteine and the closing phenylalanine or tryptophan. D genes are given only for firm matches. Clone sizes are given selectively: once, few, many, or a class where the clone is expanded.

d_call | j_call | v_call | clone_size | cdr3_aa | cdr3_nt
NA | TRBJ1-1 | TRBV6-6 | NA | CASSLRPNTEAFF | TGTGCCAGCAGTTTACGGCCCAACACTGAAGCTTTCTTT
NA | TRBJ1-2 | TRBV4-1 | NA | CASSQDLSQDPYGYTF | TGCGCCAGCAGCCAAGATTTATCGCAGGACCCCTATGGCTACACCTTC
NA | TRBJ2-1 | TRBV6-4 | NA | CASRRQFSYNEQFF | TGTGCCAGCAGAAGACAGTTCTCCTACAATGAGCAGTTCTTC
TRBD1 | TRBJ2-7 | TRBV27 | NA | CATSPQGAYEQYF | TGTGCCACCAGCCCACAGGGGGCCTACGAGCAGTACTTC
TRBD2 | TRBJ2-2 | TRBV11-3 | NA | CASSLGPGRGVEEAGELFF | TGTGCCAGCAGCTTAGGACCGGGCCGGGGGGTCGAGGAGGCCGGGGAGCTGTTTTTT
NA | TRBJ1-1 | TRBV5-1 | NA | CASSGWPRNTEAFF | TGCGCCAGCAGCGGATGGCCGCGGAACACTGAAGCTTTCTTT
TRBD1 | TRBJ2-7 | TRBV27 | NA | CASSSRTGTYEQYF | TGTGCCAGCAGTTCCCGGACAGGGACCTACGAGCAGTACTTC
NA | TRBJ2-1 | TRBV5-1 | NA | CASSLQVYNEQFF | TGCGCCAGCAGCTTGCAAGTCTACAATGAGCAGTTCTTC
NA | TRBJ2-7 | TRBV29-1 | NA | CSVETRDYEQYF | TGCAGCGTTGAAACCAGGGACTACGAGCAGTACTTC
TRBD1 | TRBJ2-2 | TRBV28 | NA | CASSTRTGNTGELFF | TGTGCCAGCAGCACTCGGACAGGGAACACCGGGGAGCTGTTTTTT
NA | TRBJ2-7 | TRBV4-1 | NA | CASSVSPTSYEQYF | TGCGCCAGCAGTGTGTCACCGACGTCCTACGAGCAGTACTTC
NA | TRBJ1-5 | TRBV27 | NA | CASRGLGGGQPQHF | TGTGCCAGTAGGGGACTGGGGGGTGGTCAGCCCCAGCATTTT
NA | TRBJ1-2 | TRBV4-1 | few | CASSQGEGVGYTF | TGCGCCAGCAGCCAGGGGGAGGGTGTTGGCTACACCTTC
TRBD1 | TRBJ2-2 | TRBV10-1 | NA | CASSHTGGTGELFF | TGCGCCAGCAGTCATACAGGGGGCACCGGGGAGCTGTTTTTT
NA | TRBJ2-1 | TRBV7-9 | NA | CASSLDAGNEQFF | TGTGCCAGCAGCTTAGACGCGGGCAATGAGCAGTTCTTC
NA | TRBJ2-2 | TRBV11-3 | NA | CASSRIPGVTLFF | TGTGCCAGCAGCCGCATCCCGGGGGTAACGCTGTTTTTT
NA | TRBJ2-1 | TRBV4-3 | NA | CASSPVGSYNEQFF | TGCGCCAGCAGCCCTGTCGGCTCCTACAATGAGCAGTTCTTC
TRBD2 | TRBJ2-7 | TRBV4-3 | NA | CASSQDYGTSAEEYF | TGCGCCAGCAGCCAAGATTATGGGACTAGCGCCGAGGAGTACTTC
NA | TRBJ2-3 | TRBV7-9 | NA | CASSRERFTDTQYF | TGTGCCAGCAGTCGTGAACGCTTCACAGATACGCAGTATTTT
NA | TRBJ1-6 | TRBV9 | once | CASSGGNSPLHF | TGTGCCAGCAGCGGAGGAAATTCACCCCTCCACTTT
NA | TRBJ2-7 | TRBV28 | NA | CASSLEGYYEQYF | TGTGCCAGCAGTTTAGAAGGATACTACGAGCAGTACTTC
NA | TRBJ1-1 | TRBV12-5 | few | CASGLKGYTEAFF | TGTGCTAGTGGTTTGAAGGGATACACTGAAGCTTTCTTT
NA | TRBJ2-1 | TRBV6-5 | NA | CASTDRQDEQFF | TGTGCCAGCACCGATAGACAGGACGAGCAGTTCTTC
TRBD1 | TRBJ1-3 | TRBV27 | NA | CASSTGQGNTIYF | TGTGCCAGCAGTACGGGACAGGGAAACACCATATATTTT
NA | TRBJ2-2 | TRBV13 | NA | CASSPGNTGELFF | TGTGCCAGCAGCCCCGGGAACACCGGGGAGCTGTTTTTT
TRBD2 | TRBJ2-7 | TRBV18 | NA | CASSPASGGSSSYEQYF | TGTGCCAGCTCACCCGCTAGCGGGGGCTCGAGCTCCTACGAGCAGTACTTC
NA | TRBJ1-2 | TRBV11-2 | NA | CASSLDPWTDNPYGYTF | TGTGCCAGCAGCTTAGATCCCTGGACAGATAATCCCTATGGCTACACCTTC
NA | TRBJ1-2 | TRBV19 | NA | CASSSISYGYTF | TGTGCCAGTAGTTCAATTTCCTATGGCTACACCTTC
NA | TRBJ2-1 | TRBV18 | NA | CASSPPSGRGSVNEQFF | TGTGCCAGCTCACCCCCATCCGGCAGGGGATCGGTCAATGAGCAGTTCTTC
TRBD2 | TRBJ2-6 | TRBV12-5 | NA | CASGLAGGTGANVLTF | TGTGCTAGTGGTTTGGCGGGAGGGACCGGGGCCAACGTCCTGACTTTC
NA | TRBJ2-7 | TRBV7-2 | NA | CASSLGAYEQYF | TGTGCCAGCAGCTTAGGAGCGTACGAGCAGTACTTC
NA | TRBJ2-1 | TRBV5-5 | NA | CASSLLSDSEGGYNEQFF | TGTGCCAGCAGCCTCCTTTCGGACTCAGAAGGGGGTTACAATGAGCAGTTCTTC
TRBD1 | TRBJ1-2 | TRBV13 | NA | CASSSRTGGYGYTF | TGTGCCAGCAGCTCCCGGACAGGGGGCTATGGCTACACCTTC
NA | TRBJ1-1 | TRBV2 | NA | CASLWTQTHTEAFF | TGTGCCAGTCTTTGGACCCAAACGCACACTGAAGCTTTCTTT
NA | TRBJ1-1 | TRBV6-1 | NA | CASTGGGGLEAFF | TGTGCCAGCACCGGGGGAGGGGGGCTTGAAGCTTTCTTT
NA | TRBJ2-6 | TRBV4-3 | NA | CASSQDLLLGAGANVLTF | TGCGCCAGCAGCCAAGACCTATTATTGGGGGCCGGGGCCAACGTCCTGACTTTC
NA | TRBJ2-5 | TRBV6-5 | NA | CASSYAAGETQYF | TGTGCCAGCAGTTACGCGGCGGGAGAGACCCAGTACTTC
NA | TRBJ2-7 | TRBV10-3 | NA | CAISESGSYEQYF | TGTGCCATCAGTGAGTCCGGAAGCTACGAGCAGTACTTC
NA | TRBJ2-2 | TRBV11-3 | NA | CASSARRTEDFTGELFF | TGTGCCAGCAGCGCCCGACGGACAGAGGATTTCACCGGGGAGCTGTTTTTT
NA | TRBJ2-2 | TRBV7-2 | NA | CASSPTSWGYTGELFF | TGTGCCAGCAGCCCTACATCCTGGGGTTACACCGGGGAGCTGTTTTTT
TRBD1 | TRBJ2-7 | TRBV10-3 | NA | CAISDNPGTGIYEQYF | TGTGCCATCAGTGACAATCCCGGGACAGGGATTTACGAGCAGTACTTC
NA | TRBJ2-2 | TRBV11-3 | few | CASSLGAGSNTGELFF | TGTGCCAGCAGCTTAGGGGCGGGTTCGAACACCGGGGAGCTGTTTTTT
NA | TRBJ2-1 | TRBV19 | NA | CASSIISRRDTEQFF | TGTGCCAGTAGTATCATCTCCCGTCGGGACACGGAGCAGTTCTTC
NA | TRBJ1-5 | TRBV15 | NA | CATSRERGGYGQPQHF | TGTGCCACCAGCAGAGAGCGAGGGGGGTATGGTCAGCCCCAGCATTTT
TRBD1 | TRBJ2-7 | TRBV11-2 | NA | CASSLVRGHEEQYF | TGTGCCAGCAGCTTAGTTAGGGGGCATGAAGAGCAGTACTTC
NA | TRBJ1-1 | TRBV4-1 | NA | CASSQGLEITEAFF | TGCGCCAGCAGCCAAGGGCTTGAGATCACTGAAGCTTTCTTT
NA | TRBJ1-5 | TRBV6-1 | NA | CASSEALGGFDQPQHF | TGTGCCAGCAGTGAAGCCCTTGGAGGGTTCGATCAGCCCCAGCATTTT
NA | TRBJ2-7 | TRBV19 | NA | CASSIDNSYEQYF | TGTGCCAGTAGTATAGACAACTCCTACGAGCAGTACTTC
NA | TRBJ2-5 | TRBV12-5 | once | CASKGERETQYF | TGTGCCTCCAAGGGTGAGAGGGAGACCCAGTACTTC
NA | TRBJ1-1 | TRBV10-3 | NA | CAISDPVGGDLGNTEAFF | TGTGCCATCAGTGACCCTGTGGGGGGTGACCTGGGGAACACTGAAGCTTTCTTT